This T cell receptor beta chain was profiled in a study of blood T cell repertoires in COVID-19. Study as a whole: Whether acute or convalescent, the COVID-19 samples came from the United States, Italy and Spain.

The authors' processing: Reference gene primers were amplified, and this amplification served to estimate nucleated cell counts. Clones were read by immunoSEQ multiplex PCR, and TCRdb kept only the in-frame ones, dropping some. The DNA was the basis for D and trimming; V, J and clone size are from that table. This sample has about 300,000 clones, with about 89% found just once. Germline V CDR1 and CDR2: SGHAT, FQNNGV. CDR3 length: 13 amino acids. Trimming stripped 5 bases from V and 0 bases from J, with 5 bases between. Those who participated ranged in age from roughly 18 to 90 years and resided in some 24 US areas. In Cohort 3, a recovered donor had either two negative PCRs, clearance, or symptom resolution.

The chain joins TRBV11-2 to TRBJ1-5; no definite D call. Sequenced input: PBMCs or T cells enriched from blood (not recorded which). The source is a woman in her late teens or twenties who had recovered from COVID-19. The CDR3 region is CASSVNSNQPQHF. As DNA, the CDR3 is TGTGCCAGCAGCGTAAATAGCAATCAGCCCCAGCATTTT.